This T cell receptor (beta chain) was sequenced in a study of CD8+ T cells in alopecia areata. Study-level findings and limits: Expanded CD8+ clones among the top 100, as well as scalp clonality, were significantly decreased by tofacitinib.

After isolation, RNA underwent reverse transcription to generate cDNA as the sequencing template. Sequenced by immunoSEQ multiplex PCR; TCRdb stores in-frame clones only, minus some. The sample records about 42,000 clones, around 90% being singletons. Sample treatment: oral pan-JAK inhibitor, 5-10 mg twice daily. Peripheral blood and lesional scalp punch biopsies were taken from alopecia areata patients. Comments on this clone: What it binds is not known.

This receptor was identified in a human donor with alopecia areata. Sequenced material: CD8+ T cells sorted from blood, taken at week 24, from a patient treated with tofacitinib.

CDR3 residues: CRSSTESTDTQYF. The CDR3, as DNA: TGCAGGTCCTCAACAGAAAGCACAGATACGCAGTATTTT. V usage is TRBV29-1 and J usage is TRBJ2-3; D uncertain. In germline, CDR1 is SQVTM, CDR2 ANQGSEA. The CDR3 covers 13 residues.